Given below is one TCR beta chain in context. This sample was taken from a study of blood T cell repertoires in COVID-19. The CDR3 is 14 residues long. CDR1 is LNHDA and CDR2 is SQIVND in the germline V gene (reference sequence). V was clipped by 6 bases and J by 5 bases; unmatched bases: 7. Sequencing was performed with immunoSEQ multiplex PCR; in TCRdb, only in-frame clones are kept and a portion is missing. The data contain around 88,000 clones, roughly 80% of them singletons. The receptor was isolated from a woman older than 75 with acute or convalescent COVID-19. Sequences were obtained from peripheral blood. The chain has TRBV19 and TRBJ2-5; TRBD1 aligns across 9 bases. This CDR3 reads CASRSGTGRETQYF. DNA of the CDR3: TGTGCCAGTAGATCCGGGACAGGGCGGGAGACCCAGTACTTC.